This entry describes one T cell receptor beta chain. These data originate in a study of regulatory T cells in long-lasting Graves disease. The time point here: newly diagnosed GD, antithyroid drugs for less than 3 months. PBMC-derived RNA was used for the TCR library. Collection of peripheral blood (roughly 9 milliliters) was done using EDTA tubes. Investigators prepared the TCR beta libraries by applying iRepertoire HTBI primers and Arm-PCR of CDR3 regions. A single record per CDR3 protein comes from TCRdb applying MiXCR to the multiplex PCR reads. The sample includes 350,000 to 450,000 distinct CDR3 sequences, about 15% of them seen just once. Per germline, CDR1 MNHEY and CDR2 SMNVEV (reference sequence). The CDR3 sequence is 14 residues long. V lost 3 bases to trimming and J lost 2 bases, with 11 bases between them. These data are also associated with another study on T cells in Graves' hyperthyroidism and ophthalmopathy. That publication notes: With the HTBI primer set, the TCR CDR3 went through a first round of RT-PCR.

The chain carries TRBV27 and TRBJ2-7, with D unclear. The sample here was peripheral blood mononuclear cells (PBMCs), taken at new diagnosis, from a patient treated with antithyroid drugs. The clonotype comes from a woman aged 30 to 39 with Graves disease. In DNA form, the CDR3 reads TGTGCCAGCAGTTTCGGGCCAAACACCTACGAGCAGTACTTC. This encodes CASSFGPNTYEQYF.